The 31 T cell receptor beta chains presented below share a single source sample, sequenced in a study. Via MiXCR, TCRdb re-called the RT-PCR reads, giving one row per CDR3 protein. The sample gives about 680,000 distinct CDR3 sequences, about 14% of which show up once; 3.6% is in the top ten. The source material was memory CD4+ T cells from blood. The receptors derive from a female donor in good health, serving as a healthy control.

This clonotype was recorded many times. The rearrangement uses TRBV20-1 and TRBJ2-5, with 7 bases aligning to TRBD1. The germline V gene encodes CDR1 DFQATT and CDR2 SNEGSKA (reference sequence). The V gene end was trimmed by 2 bases and the J gene end by 0 bases; junction bases not matched to a gene: 3. The CDR3 totals 14 residues. CDR3 sequence (DNA): TGCAGTGCTAGACTCGACAGGGACCAAGAGACCCAGTACTTC. The encoded protein is CSARLDRDQETQYF.

This clonotype was counted many times. The chain carries TRBV20-1 and TRBJ2-6; no clear D gene. CDR3 length: 13 amino acids. V lost 5 bases to trimming and J lost 1 base, with 6 bases between them. In germline, CDR1 is DFQATT, CDR2 SNEGSKA (reference sequence). CDR3 DNA sequence: TGCAGTGCTTTTCGGTCTGGGGCCAACGTCCTGACTTTC. This translates into CSAFRSGANVLTF.

The J gene is TRBJ1-2, the V gene TRBV12-3 or TRBV12-4; D perhaps matches TRBD1 (6 bases). The germline V and J ends were trimmed by 8 bases and 2 bases, with 15 bases remaining between them. The CDR3 has 14 residues. Here the CDR3 DNA reads TGTGCCAGCCGAAAGACAGGACAAAACTATGGCTACACCTTC. Translation gives CASRKTGQNYGYTF.

This clonotype was detected only a few times. The V gene is TRBV7-3, the J gene TRBJ2-1; 7 positions match TRBD2. Germline V gene sequence: CDR1 SGHTA, CDR2 FQGTGA. The CDR3 is 15 residues long. Losses at the gene ends were 2 bases for V and 6 bases for J; bases not matched to a gene: 7. CDR3 residues: CASSLGLAEVNEQFF. CDR3 nucleotides: TGTGCCAGCAGCTTAGGGCTAGCGGAAGTCAATGAGCAGTTCTTC.

Details on this clonotype: One end of the junction does not line up with germline, which may come from a read error. The gene calls are TRBV5-8 and TRBJ2-2; possibly TRBD2 for D (6 bases). Germline CDR1 reads SGHTS; CDR2 reads YDEGEE. This CDR3 comprises 13 residues. CDR3 bases: TGTGACAGCAGCCGGGAGATCACCGGGGAGCTGTTTTTT. Translation: CDSSREITGELFF.

The V and J genes are TRBV2 and TRBJ2-2, with D perhaps TRBD1 (7 bases). V shed 5 bases and J shed 6 bases, with 13 bases lying between them. The CDR3 has 14 residues. Germline V lookup: CDR1 SNHLY, CDR2 FYNNEI. The CDR3 reads CASSRQGGSGELFF. CDR3 nucleotides: TGTGCCAGCAGTAGGCAGGGGGGCTCCGGGGAGCTGTTTTTT.

The gene calls are TRBV3-1 and TRBJ2-2; a weak D match, TRBD1 (6 bases). V was trimmed by 6 bases and J by 4 bases, leaving 15 bases between them. The CDR3 length is 15 residues. Germline V gene lookup returns CDR1 LGHDT and CDR2 YNNKEL (reference sequence). This chain's CDR3 is CASRSYQGSTGELFF. The DNA of the CDR3 is TGTGCCAGCAGATCATATCAGGGGAGCACCGGGGAGCTGTTTTTT.

The sample holds many counts of this clonotype. V gene TRBV27 combines with J gene TRBJ1-1; the D is unclear. V was trimmed by 2 bases and J by 1 base, leaving 14 bases between them. In germline, CDR1 is MNHEY, CDR2 SMNVEV (reference sequence). This CDR3 has 16 amino acids. As DNA, the CDR3 is TGTGCCAGCAGTTTACTGCCGGGATCCCAGAACACTGAAGCTTTCTTT. The encoded protein is CASSLLPGSQNTEAFF.

The chain links TRBV27 to TRBJ2-1; 7 positions match TRBD2. The V segment lost 3 bases and the J segment 6 bases; nucleotides outside the gene matches: 11. Germline values: CDR1 MNHEY, CDR2 SMNVEV (reference sequence). The CDR3 extends over 16 amino acids. Here the CDR3 DNA reads TGTGCCAGCAGTTTGCCTAGCGGAGGGAGGGGCAATGAGCAGTTCTTC. It codes for CASSLPSGGRGNEQFF.

This clonotype has a handful of counts. This chain joins TRBV7-3 and TRBJ2-2; unclear D gene. CDR3 length: 15 amino acids. Deletions cut 0 bases from V and 6 bases from J, with 11 bases between. Germline V gene lookup returns CDR1 SGHTA and CDR2 FQGTGA. In DNA, the CDR3 is TGTGCCAGCAGCTTAACGGCCGTAGGTTCCGGGGAGCTGTTTTTT. Protein product: CASSLTAVGSGELFF.

This clonotype was detected only a few times. J is TRBJ1-3 and V is TRBV4-3, with no clear D. Germline CDR1 LGHNA, CDR2 YSLEER. Trimming pared 2 bases from V and 4 bases from J, leaving 6 bases between. The CDR3 consists of 13 residues. CDR3 coding DNA: TGCGCCAGCAGCCAACATCCGGGAAACACCATATATTTT. The encoded protein is CASSQHPGNTIYF.

This clonotype was seen more than once but under ten times. The rearrangement joins TRBV10-1 to TRBJ2-3; D ambiguous. Trimming stripped 3 bases from V and 0 bases from J, with 13 bases between. This CDR3 is 16 amino acids long. Per the germline V gene, CDR1 is WNHNN and CDR2 is SYGVQD (reference sequence). This CDR3 reads CASSDILLTSTDTQYF. In DNA form, the CDR3 reads TGCGCCAGCAGTGACATACTCCTTACTAGCACAGATACGCAGTATTTT.

V gene TRBV15 combines with J gene TRBJ2-3; 14 nucleotides agree with TRBD2. The V and J ends lost 2 bases and 14 bases, in that order; junction bases with no gene match: 15. CDR1 LNHNV and CDR2 YYDKDF come from the germline V gene (reference sequence). The CDR3 loop spans 17 amino acids. The CDR3 spells CATSRTGLAGGITDTYF. The DNA for the CDR3 is TGTGCCACCAGCAGAACCGGACTAGCGGGAGGCATCACAGATACGTATTTT.

This clonotype was observed a handful of times. The chain recombines TRBV5-5 with TRBJ2-5, with 14 positions matching TRBD2. The CDR3 is 18 residues long. Trimming removed 3 bases from V and 5 bases from J; junction bases left unmatched: 12. Germline values: CDR1 SGHKS, CDR2 YYEKEE (reference sequence). The CDR3 here is CASSSRLAGGPSVETQYF. The CDR3 nucleotides read TGTGCCAGCAGCTCCCGACTAGCGGGAGGGCCGAGTGTGGAGACCCAGTACTTC.

The V and J genes are TRBV6-1 and TRBJ1-5; no definite D call. Germline assignment: CDR1 MNHNS and CDR2 SASEGT. The V end lost 10 bases, the J end lost 4 bases, and 17 bases lay between the germline ends. The CDR3 covers 14 residues. DNA for the CDR3: TGTGCCACCACACTTTCGAGTCGAAATCAGCCCCAGCATTTT. Protein sequence: CATTLSSRNQPQHF.

V usage is TRBV6-5 and J usage is TRBJ2-5; D might be TRBD1 (6 bases). Germline-derived CDR1 and CDR2 are MNHEY and SVGAGI. V was trimmed by 5 bases and J by 4 bases, leaving 17 bases between them. The CDR3 spans 15 residues. The CDR3 DNA follows: TGTGCCAGCAGTCGAGTTACAGGGACCCGAGAGACCCAGTACTTC. Its protein is CASSRVTGTRETQYF.

The gene calls are TRBV12-3 or TRBV12-4 and TRBJ1-2; a possible D gene is TRBD1 (6 bases). Trimming took 6 bases from V and 8 from J, leaving 13 bases between them. This CDR3 has 12 amino acids. CDR3 region: CASRAGERGYTF. CDR3 bases: TGTGCCAGCAGGGCAGGGGAGAGAGGCTACACCTTC.

The J gene is TRBJ2-7, the V gene TRBV19; 7 bases align to TRBD2. V shed 7 bases and J 2 bases; nucleotides not matched to a gene: 14. This CDR3 has 16 amino acids. Germline V gene lookup returns CDR1 LNHDA and CDR2 SQIVND (reference sequence). CDR3 nucleotides: TGTGCCAGTAAGAAGCGGGGAGAGGTGGATACCTACGAGCAGTACTTC. The encoded protein is CASKKRGEVDTYEQYF.

The rearrangement uses TRBV3-1 and TRBJ1-1; no clear D gene. The germline V and J ends were trimmed by 4 bases and 0 bases, with 9 bases remaining between them. There are 14 residues in the CDR3. Germline values: CDR1 LGHDT, CDR2 YNNKEL (reference sequence). The CDR3 protein is CASSPFRLNTEAFF. The CDR3 DNA reads TGTGCCAGCAGCCCCTTCCGATTGAACACTGAAGCTTTCTTT.

This clonotype was found a few times. The chain uses TRBV11-2 and TRBJ2-5, with 8 nucleotides matching TRBD1. Germline values: CDR1 SGHAT, CDR2 FQNNGV. V lost 5 bases and J lost 6; bases outside the gene matches: 8. CDR3 length: 14 residues. CDR3 in DNA: TGTGCCAGCAGCAGAGCAGGGGGCCTGAAGACCCAGTACTTC. The encoded protein is CASSRAGGLKTQYF.

This clonotype was detected ten times or more. The CDR3 nucleotides read TGTGCCAGCAGCTTAATGGAGCGGGGGGGCGGTGAGCAGTTCTTC. Translated, it gives CASSLMERGGGEQFF. V usage is TRBV7-2 and J usage is TRBJ2-1, with TRBD2 matching 10 bases. The CDR3 runs to 15 residues. Trimming removed 2 bases from V and 9 bases from J; junction bases left unmatched: 7. CDR1 and CDR2 (germline): SGHTA, FQGNSA.

This clonotype was counted many times. This CDR3 reads CATSTGSNYGYTF. CDR3 bases: TGTGCCACCAGCACCGGGAGTAACTATGGCTACACCTTC. This chain joins TRBV15 and TRBJ1-2, with D unclear. Germline V CDR1 and CDR2: LNHNV, YYDKDF (reference sequence). The CDR3 is 13 amino acids. Deletions cut 4 bases from V and 1 base from J, with 7 bases between.

This clonotype was recorded at least ten times. The chain uses TRBV15 and TRBJ2-7, with D tentatively TRBD1 or TRBD2 (5 bases each). Germline values: CDR1 LNHNV, CDR2 YYDKDF (reference sequence). The CDR3 length is 17 residues. V lost 5 bases to trimming and J lost 4 bases, with 24 bases between them. CDR3 sequence (DNA): TGTGCCACCAGCGCAAATGACGGGACCCGGAGCCGGTACGAGCAGTACTTC. Amino acid sequence: CATSANDGTRSRYEQYF.

This chain joins TRBV6-2 or TRBV6-3 and TRBJ1-2; D gene unclear. CDR1 and CDR2 (germline): MNHEY, SVGEGT. Trimming removed 8 bases at V and 6 bases at J, with 16 bases between. This CDR3 region has 13 residues. CDR3 sequence: CASCRRTFDGYTF. The CDR3 coding sequence is TGTGCCAGCTGCCGGAGGACCTTTGATGGCTACACCTTC.

The chain has TRBV10-3 and TRBJ2-7, with D possibly being TRBD1 (6 bases). V lost 3 bases to trimming and J lost 3 bases, with 12 bases between them. The germline V gene has CDR1 ENHRY and CDR2 SYGVKD. The CDR3 consists of 14 residues. In nucleotides, the CDR3 is TGTGCCATCAGTGAAATGGGGGCAGGCTACGAGCAGTACTTC. It is translated as CAISEMGAGYEQYF.

This clonotype was detected a few times. The rearrangement uses TRBV20-1 and TRBJ1-4; TRBD1 matches at 8 bases. Germline V gives CDR1 DFQATT, CDR2 SNEGSKA (reference sequence). The trim removed 6 bases at V and 7 bases at J, leaving 13 bases unmatched. CDR3 length equals 15 residues. CDR3 coding DNA: TGCAGTGCCCCGAGCCCCGGGACAGGTAGTGAAAAACTGTTTTTT. This gives the protein CSAPSPGTGSEKLFF.

This clonotype appeared many times. The genes are TRBV5-1 and TRBJ2-2; D is ambiguous. V lost 4 bases, J lost 1 base, and 8 bases lay in between. CDR3 length: 14 residues. The germline CDR1 and CDR2 sequences are SGHRS and YFSETQ. The CDR3 DNA follows: TGCGCCAGCAGCCCACGACAGAACACCGGGGAGCTGTTTTTT. Amino acids: CASSPRQNTGELFF.

This clonotype has a count of ten or more. The rearrangement joins TRBV12-3 or TRBV12-4 to TRBJ1-2; 7 bases fit TRBD1. The CDR3 totals 12 residues. V trimming: 8 bases; J trimming: 5 bases; junction bases outside the gene matches: 5. The CDR3, as DNA: TGTGCCAGCGCGCAGGGGGGTTATGGCTACACCTTC. Translated: CASAQGGYGYTF.

This clonotype was observed a handful of times. This chain links TRBV4-1 with TRBJ2-1; 12 positions match TRBD2. This CDR3 contains 19 residues. Germline-derived CDR1 and CDR2 are MGHRA and YSYEKL. V shed 2 bases, J shed 7 bases, and the junction held 15 bases outside the gene matches. The DNA of the CDR3 is TGCGCCAGCAGCCAACCGCTAGCGGGAGGGGCCGTTTACTGGAATGAGCAGTTCTTC. Translation gives CASSQPLAGGAVYWNEQFF.

Many counts were recorded for this clonotype. This chain joins TRBV28 and TRBJ1-5, with D uncertain. Trimming shortened V by 3 bases and J by 9 bases, and 9 bases separated the two germline ends. The germline CDR1 and CDR2 sequences are MDHEN and SYDVKM. The CDR3 is 12 residues long. The CDR3 loop reads CASSFNRRPQHF. CDR3 bases: TGTGCCAGCAGTTTCAACAGAAGGCCCCAGCATTTT.

There are many counts of this clonotype. DNA of the CDR3: TGTGCCAGCAGGCCCACCACAGGGGGAATTCAGTACTTC. Amino acid sequence: CASRPTTGGIQYF. J is TRBJ2-4 and V is TRBV6-6; TRBD1 aligns across 8 bases. Per germline, CDR1 MNHNY and CDR2 SVGAGI (reference sequence). After removal of 6 bases from V and 10 bases from J, the junction contained 8 bases not matched to a gene. CDR3 length: 13 amino acids.